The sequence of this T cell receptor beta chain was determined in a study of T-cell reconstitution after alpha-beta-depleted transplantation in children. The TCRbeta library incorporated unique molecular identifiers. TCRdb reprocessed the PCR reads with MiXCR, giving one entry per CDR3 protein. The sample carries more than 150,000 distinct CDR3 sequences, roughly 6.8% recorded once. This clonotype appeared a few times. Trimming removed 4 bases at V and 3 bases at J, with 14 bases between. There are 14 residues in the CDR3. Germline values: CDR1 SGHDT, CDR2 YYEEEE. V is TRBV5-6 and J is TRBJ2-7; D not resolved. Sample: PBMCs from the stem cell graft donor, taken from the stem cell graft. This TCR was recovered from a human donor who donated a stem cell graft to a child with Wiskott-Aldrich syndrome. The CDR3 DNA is TGTGCCAGCAGCCCAATCGAGAGAGGCTACGAGCAGTACTTC. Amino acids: CASSPIERGYEQYF.